Given below is one TCR beta chain in context. Its antigen is undetermined. The data derive from a study of siplizumab effects on memory and regulatory T cells. Study-wide points: About 80-96% of proliferating CD4+ or CD8+ clones had no assignable naive or memory phenotype. Among sequences traceable to unstimulated CD4+ memory cells, alloreactive ones were significantly reduced by siplizumab.

Looked up from germline, CDR1 is LNHNV and CDR2 is YYDKDF (reference sequence). The CDR3 spans 16 residues. Trimming pared 5 bases from V and 0 bases from J, leaving 16 bases between. Profiled with immunoSEQ multiplex PCR; TCRdb holds only in-frame clones, not every one. This table holds 45,000 to 50,000 clones, over 75% found once. The sequencing input was naive CD8+ T cells sorted from blood. This TCR derives from a human donor in good health. The chain employs TRBV15 and TRBJ2-5; D unclear. CDR3 amino acids: CATSDVGGPYQETQYF. The CDR3 DNA is TGTGCCACCAGCGATGTTGGCGGCCCGTACCAAGAGACCCAGTACTTC.